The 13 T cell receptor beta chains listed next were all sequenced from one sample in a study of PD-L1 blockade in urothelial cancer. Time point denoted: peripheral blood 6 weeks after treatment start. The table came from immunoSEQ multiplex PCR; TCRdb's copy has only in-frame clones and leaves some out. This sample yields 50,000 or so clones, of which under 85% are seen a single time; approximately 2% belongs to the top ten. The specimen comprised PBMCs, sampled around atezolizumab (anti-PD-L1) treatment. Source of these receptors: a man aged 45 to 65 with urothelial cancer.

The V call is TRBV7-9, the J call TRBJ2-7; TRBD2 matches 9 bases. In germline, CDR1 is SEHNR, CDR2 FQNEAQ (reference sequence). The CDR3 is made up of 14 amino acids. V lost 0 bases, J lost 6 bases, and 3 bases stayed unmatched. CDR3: CASSLAATSGEQYF. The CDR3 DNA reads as TGTGCCAGCAGCTTAGCGGCGACTAGCGGCGAGCAGTACTTC.

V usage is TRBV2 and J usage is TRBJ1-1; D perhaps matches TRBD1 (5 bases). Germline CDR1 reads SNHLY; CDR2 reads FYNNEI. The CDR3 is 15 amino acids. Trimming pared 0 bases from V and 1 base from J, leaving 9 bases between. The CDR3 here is CASSEARTPNTEAFF. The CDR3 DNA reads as TGTGCCAGCAGTGAAGCGCGGACACCGAACACTGAAGCTTTCTTT.

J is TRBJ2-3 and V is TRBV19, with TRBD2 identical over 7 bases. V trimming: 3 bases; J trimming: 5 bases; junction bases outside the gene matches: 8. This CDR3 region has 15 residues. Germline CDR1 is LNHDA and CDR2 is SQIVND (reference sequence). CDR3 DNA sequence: TGTGCCAGTAGTATTTCCCGGGCTAGCGGAGATACGCAGTATTTT. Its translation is CASSISRASGDTQYF.

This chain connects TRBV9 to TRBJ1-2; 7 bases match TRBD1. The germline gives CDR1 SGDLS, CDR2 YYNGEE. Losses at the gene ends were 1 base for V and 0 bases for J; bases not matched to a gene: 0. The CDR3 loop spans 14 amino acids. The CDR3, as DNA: TGTGCCAGCAGCGTACAGGGGGCTAACTATGGCTACACCTTC. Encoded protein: CASSVQGANYGYTF.

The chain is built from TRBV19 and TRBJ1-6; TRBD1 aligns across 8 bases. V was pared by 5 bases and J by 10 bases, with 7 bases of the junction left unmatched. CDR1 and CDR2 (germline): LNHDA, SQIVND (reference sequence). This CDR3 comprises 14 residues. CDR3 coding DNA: TGTGCCAGTAGTTCGTCAGGGGGCCAGTCACCCCTCCACTTT. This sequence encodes CASSSSGGQSPLHF.

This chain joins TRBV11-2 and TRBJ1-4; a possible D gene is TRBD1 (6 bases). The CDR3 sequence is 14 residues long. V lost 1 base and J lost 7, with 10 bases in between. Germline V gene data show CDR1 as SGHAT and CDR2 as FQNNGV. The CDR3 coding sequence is TGTGCCAGCAGCTTAGCCGGGACACGTGAAAAACTGTTTTTT. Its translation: CASSLAGTREKLFF.

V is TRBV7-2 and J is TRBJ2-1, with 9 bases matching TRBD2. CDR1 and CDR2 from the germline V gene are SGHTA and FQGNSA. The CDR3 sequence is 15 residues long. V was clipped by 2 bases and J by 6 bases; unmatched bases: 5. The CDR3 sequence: CASSLTAGGGNEQFF. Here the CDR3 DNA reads TGTGCCAGCAGCTTAACGGCGGGAGGGGGCAATGAGCAGTTCTTC.

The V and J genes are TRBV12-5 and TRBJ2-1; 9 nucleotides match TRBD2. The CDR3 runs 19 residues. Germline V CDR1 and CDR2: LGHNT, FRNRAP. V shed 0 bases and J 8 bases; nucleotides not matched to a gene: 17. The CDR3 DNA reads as TGTGCTAGTGGTTTGGTACTCGGCGGGGCTAGCGGGGAAGTAGATGAGCAGTTCTTC. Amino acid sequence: CASGLVLGGASGEVDEQFF.

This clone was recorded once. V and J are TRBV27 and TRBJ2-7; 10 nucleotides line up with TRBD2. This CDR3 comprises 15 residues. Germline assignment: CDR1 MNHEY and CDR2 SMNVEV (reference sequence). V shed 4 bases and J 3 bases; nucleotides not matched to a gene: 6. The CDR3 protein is CASSSWTSGNYEQYF. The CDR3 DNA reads TGTGCCAGCAGTTCCTGGACTAGCGGCAACTACGAGCAGTACTTC.

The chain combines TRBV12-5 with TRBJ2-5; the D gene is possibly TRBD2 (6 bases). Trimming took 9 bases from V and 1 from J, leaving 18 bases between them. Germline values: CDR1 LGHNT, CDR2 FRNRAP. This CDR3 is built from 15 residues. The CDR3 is CASIGSRDFQETQYF. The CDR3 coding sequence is TGTGCTAGCATCGGAAGCCGGGACTTCCAAGAGACCCAGTACTTC.

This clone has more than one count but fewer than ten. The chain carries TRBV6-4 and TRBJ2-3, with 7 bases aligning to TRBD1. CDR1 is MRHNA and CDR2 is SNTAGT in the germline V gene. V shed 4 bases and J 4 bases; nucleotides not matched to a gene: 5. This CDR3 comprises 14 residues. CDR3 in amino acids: CASSADRVSDTQYF. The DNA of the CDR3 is TGTGCCAGCAGTGCAGACAGGGTTTCAGATACGCAGTATTTT.

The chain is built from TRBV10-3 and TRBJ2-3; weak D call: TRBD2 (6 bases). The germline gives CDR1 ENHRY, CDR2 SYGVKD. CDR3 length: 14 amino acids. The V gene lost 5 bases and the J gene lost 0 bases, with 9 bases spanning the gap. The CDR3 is CAISIGTSTDTQYF. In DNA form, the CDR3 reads TGTGCCATCAGTATCGGGACTAGCACAGATACGCAGTATTTT.

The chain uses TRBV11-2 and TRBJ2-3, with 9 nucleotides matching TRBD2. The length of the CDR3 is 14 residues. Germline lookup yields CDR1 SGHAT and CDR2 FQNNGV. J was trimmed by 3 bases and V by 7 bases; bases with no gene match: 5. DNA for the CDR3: TGTGCCAGCAACCAAGCGGGGGGTACAGATACGCAGTATTTT. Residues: CASNQAGGTDTQYF.